In its sample, the clone carrying this TCR beta chain ranks as medium-sized. Trimming took off 0 bases at V and 1 base at J, with 7 bases between the two ends. Germline CDR1 reads SGHVS; CDR2 reads FQNEAQ. The CDR3 consists of 14 residues. These data come from a study of long-term antiretroviral therapy in people with HIV. Researchers ran immunoSEQ v3.0 at survey level. Measured with immunoSEQ multiplex PCR; TCRdb has only the in-frame clones, and not every one. This sample has tens of thousands of clones; 76% occur once, and the top ten carry over 9%. The clonotype originates from a woman between 35 and 50 years old with HIV. The sequencing here drew on unsorted PBMCs, taken 1.1 years before starting antiretroviral therapy. V usage is TRBV7-8 and J usage is TRBJ2-7; no firm D call. The CDR3 DNA sequence: TGTGCCAGCAGCTTAGCGGTTCAGTCCTACGAGCAGTACTTC. Its protein is CASSLAVQSYEQYF.